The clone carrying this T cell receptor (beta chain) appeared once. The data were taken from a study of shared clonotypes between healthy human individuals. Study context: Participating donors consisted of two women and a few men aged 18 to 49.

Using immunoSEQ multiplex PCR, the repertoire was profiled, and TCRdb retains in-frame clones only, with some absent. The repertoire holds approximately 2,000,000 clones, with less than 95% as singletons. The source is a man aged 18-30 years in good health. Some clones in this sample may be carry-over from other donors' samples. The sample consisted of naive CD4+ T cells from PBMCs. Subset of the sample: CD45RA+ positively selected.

CDR3 coding DNA: TGTGCCAGCCGGGACTCCACCACCTACGAGCAGTACTTC. Residues: CASRDSTTYEQYF. The chain employs TRBV28 and TRBJ2-7, with D tentatively TRBD2 (6 bases). V dropped 8 bases and J dropped 2 bases, with 13 bases sitting between them. The CDR3 covers 13 residues. Germline-derived CDR1 and CDR2 are MDHEN and SYDVKM. The full variable domain, rest sourced from reference TRBV28 and TRBJ2-7, is DVKVTQSSRYLVKRTGEKVFLECVQDMDHENMFWYRQDPGLGLRLIYFSYDVKMKEKGDIPEGYSVSREKKERFSLILESASTNQTSMYLCASRDSTTYEQYFGPGTRLTVT.